This passage covers 16 T cell receptor beta chains from one sample sequenced in a study of blood T cell repertoires in COVID-19. Clones were sequenced by immunoSEQ multiplex PCR, and TCRdb holds only the in-frame ones, with some missing. The sample carries approximately 180,000 clones, roughly 85% recorded once. Sequences were obtained from peripheral blood. Receptor source: a human donor with active or convalescent COVID-19. The donor label of this sample is uncertain.

The chain joins TRBV5-6 to TRBJ2-5, with 8 bases lining up with TRBD1. Germline V gene data show CDR1 as SGHDT and CDR2 as YYEEEE. This CDR3 comprises 14 residues. V gave up 3 bases and J gave up 5 bases; unmatched junction bases: 6. Here the CDR3 reads CASSSLTGVETQYF. CDR3 sequence (DNA): TGTGCCAGCAGCTCCCTGACAGGGGTGGAGACCCAGTACTTC.

The rearrangement uses TRBV11-3 and TRBJ2-3; TRBD2 agrees at 8 bases. The junction had 6 bases not matched to a gene; V was cut back by 1 base and J by 6 bases. The germline CDR1 and CDR2 sequences are SGHNT and YENEEA. The length of the CDR3 is 15 residues. The CDR3: CASSLGGLAADTQYF. The DNA for the CDR3 is TGTGCCAGCAGCTTAGGAGGACTAGCCGCGGATACGCAGTATTTT.

The chain links TRBV7-9 to TRBJ2-1; 7 bases agree with TRBD2. With 5 bases clipped from V and 9 bases from J, the junction kept 4 bases outside the gene matches. Germline assignment: CDR1 SEHNR and CDR2 FQNEAQ (reference sequence). The CDR3 extends over 12 amino acids. The CDR3 coding sequence is TGTGCCAGCAGCGTGGGAGGGCTTGAGCAGTTCTTC. Protein: CASSVGGLEQFF.

The chain carries TRBV5-6 and TRBJ2-3; maybe TRBD1 (6 bases). With 4 bases removed from V and 3 bases from J, the gap between germline ends came to 18 bases. CDR3 size: 16 residues. The germline CDR1 and CDR2 sequences are SGHDT and YYEEEE. CDR3 nucleotides: TGTGCCAGCAGCCCAACACAGGGATACGGGACAGATACGCAGTATTTT. Encoded protein: CASSPTQGYGTDTQYF.

The V and J genes are TRBV28 and TRBJ1-6; TRBD1 matches at 8 bases. The germline CDR1 and CDR2 sequences are MDHEN and SYDVKM. The CDR3 runs to 16 residues. After removal of 9 bases from V and 0 bases from J, the junction contained 7 bases not matched to a gene. This CDR3 reads CASRTGGSSYNSPLHF. For the CDR3, the DNA is TGTGCCAGTAGAACAGGGGGAAGCTCCTATAATTCACCCCTCCACTTT. Drawing the rest from reference TRBV28 and TRBJ1-6, the complete variable domain is DVKVTQSSRYLVKRTGEKVFLECVQDMDHENMFWYRQDPGLGLRLIYFSYDVKMKEKGDIPEGYSVSREKKERFSLILESASTNQTSMYLCASRTGGSSYNSPLHFGNGTRLTVT.

V gene TRBV5-4 combines with J gene TRBJ1-1, with a possible D match to TRBD1 (5 bases). V was trimmed by 4 bases and J by 1 base, leaving 11 bases between them. This CDR3 contains 14 residues. Germline V lookup: CDR1 SGHNT, CDR2 YYREEE (reference sequence). The CDR3 protein is CASSPQGGNTEAFF. The CDR3 DNA sequence: TGTGCCAGCAGCCCCCAGGGAGGGAACACTGAAGCTTTCTTT.

The genes are TRBV6-1 and TRBJ2-7; no clear D gene. CDR3 length: 16 amino acids. In germline, CDR1 is MNHNS, CDR2 SASEGT. With 2 bases removed from V and 0 bases from J, the gap between germline ends came to 14 bases. The CDR3 coding sequence is TGTGCCAGCAGTGAATTCGGTTGGGCAGCCTCCTACGAGCAGTACTTC. Protein: CASSEFGWAASYEQYF.

This chain connects TRBV28 to TRBJ1-3; 7 bases align to TRBD1. The V gene end was trimmed by 6 bases and the J gene end by 4 bases; junction bases not matched to a gene: 6. This CDR3 spans 14 amino acids. Germline V gene lookup returns CDR1 MDHEN and CDR2 SYDVKM. The CDR3 here is CASREDRAGNTIYF. The CDR3 bases are TGTGCCAGCAGGGAAGACAGGGCGGGAAACACCATATATTTT.

The chain uses TRBV6-1 and TRBJ2-3, with 10 bases aligning to TRBD2. The CDR3 totals 14 residues. Germline V gives CDR1 MNHNS, CDR2 SASEGT. Germline trimming cut 4 bases from V and 6 bases from J; bases unmatched to any gene: 4. CDR3 region: CASSVAGGSDTQYF. In DNA form, the CDR3 reads TGTGCCAGCAGTGTAGCGGGGGGAAGTGATACGCAGTATTTT.

This sequence joins TRBV2 and TRBJ2-2; 11 positions agree with TRBD2. CDR1 SNHLY and CDR2 FYNNEI come from the germline V gene. J lost 4 bases, V lost 0 bases, and 7 bases had no gene match. The CDR3 runs 18 residues. CDR3 nucleotides: TGTGCCAGCAGTGAAGCCGCGGGACTAGCGGCCAGCACCGGGGAGCTGTTTTTT. Translated, it gives CASSEAAGLAASTGELFF.

The chain is built from TRBV7-2 and TRBJ2-2; TRBD2 aligns across 13 bases. The CDR3 consists of 16 residues. V lost 4 bases, J lost 4 bases, and 3 bases stayed unmatched. Germline V gene data show CDR1 as SGHTA and CDR2 as FQGNSA. The CDR3 reads CASSYGLAGATGELFF. The CDR3 DNA reads TGTGCCAGCAGCTACGGACTAGCGGGGGCCACCGGGGAGCTGTTTTTT.

CDR3 amino acids: CASSLRGEQYF. CDR3 bases: TGTGCCAGCAGCCTGAGAGGCGAGCAGTACTTC. The chain joins TRBV5-4 to TRBJ2-7; D is undetermined. The germline V gene encodes CDR1 SGHNT and CDR2 YYREEE (reference sequence). The CDR3 has 11 residues. The germline V and J ends were trimmed by 4 bases and 6 bases, with 8 bases remaining between them. Drawing the rest from reference TRBV5-4 and TRBJ2-7, the complete variable domain is ETGVTQSPTHLIKTRGQQVTLRCSSQSGHNTVSWYQQALGQGPQFIFQYYREEENGRGNFPPRFSGLQFPNYSSELNVNALELDDSALYLCASSLRGEQYFGPGTRLTVT.

By share, this clone counts as medium-sized (0.01 to 0.1%). The chain joins TRBV6-1 to TRBJ1-2, with a tentative D call TRBD1 (6 bases). Trimming removed 2 bases from V and 7 bases from J, with 8 bases in between. Germline CDR1 MNHNS, CDR2 SASEGT. The CDR3 is made up of 12 amino acids. Here the CDR3 reads CASSETGSGYTF. The CDR3 region has the DNA TGTGCCAGCAGTGAAACAGGGTCTGGCTACACCTTC.

The chain is built from TRBV18 and TRBJ2-3; 8 bases line up with TRBD1. CDR1 is KGHSH, CDR2 LQKENI, per germline. V gave up 4 bases and J gave up 0 bases; unmatched junction bases: 6. The CDR3 runs to 16 residues. This chain's CDR3 is CASSQGQGLSTDTQYF. The CDR3 DNA follows: TGTGCCAGCTCACAAGGACAGGGCCTTAGCACAGATACGCAGTATTTT.

The chain recombines TRBV14 with TRBJ2-1, with 9 bases matching TRBD2. V lost 0 bases to trimming and J lost 9 bases; unmatched junction nucleotides: 12. CDR1 is SGHDN, CDR2 FVKESK, per germline. This CDR3 has 17 amino acids. CDR3 in DNA: TGTGCCAGCAGCCAAGACTTTAGGCGGGAGGGCCGTGGTGAGCAGTTCTTC. Protein product: CASSQDFRREGRGEQFF.

This chain's CDR3 is CAWSQGTGGSGNTIYF. The CDR3 nucleotides read TGTGCCTGGAGTCAGGGGACAGGGGGCTCTGGAAACACCATATATTTT. The genes are TRBV30 and TRBJ1-3; 11 positions agree with TRBD1. V was pared by 2 bases and J by 0 bases, with 3 bases of the junction left unmatched. The CDR3 contains 16 residues. Germline V gives CDR1 GTSNPN, CDR2 SVGIG (reference sequence).